The present TCR beta chain was sequenced within a study of blood T cells in healthy people across ages. Study overall: About one barcoded TCR beta cDNA was captured per two T cells.

Germline V lookup: CDR1 SGHTA, CDR2 FQGNSA. The CDR3 runs 13 residues. V was shortened by 5 bases and J by 4 bases, with 11 bases between the two germline ends. It was with a sample-barcoded 5' primer and a J-beta primer mix that a second PCR of about 6 to 12 cycles was run. TCRdb re-called the 5' RACE reads through MiXCR, storing one row per CDR3 protein. The repertoire holds under 2,000,000 distinct CDR3 sequences, with roughly 49% as singletons. Study results and limitations: Measured against age, TCR beta diversity per million T cells decreased in a roughly linear manner.

As for this clonotype: The antigen is undetermined.

The chain has TRBV7-2 and TRBJ1-2, with unresolved D. This receptor was taken from a middle-aged woman in good health. The source material was blood. Here the CDR3 DNA reads TGTGCCAGCAGCGTGGGTTTTGGCTATGGCTACACCTTC. It encodes CASSVGFGYGYTF.